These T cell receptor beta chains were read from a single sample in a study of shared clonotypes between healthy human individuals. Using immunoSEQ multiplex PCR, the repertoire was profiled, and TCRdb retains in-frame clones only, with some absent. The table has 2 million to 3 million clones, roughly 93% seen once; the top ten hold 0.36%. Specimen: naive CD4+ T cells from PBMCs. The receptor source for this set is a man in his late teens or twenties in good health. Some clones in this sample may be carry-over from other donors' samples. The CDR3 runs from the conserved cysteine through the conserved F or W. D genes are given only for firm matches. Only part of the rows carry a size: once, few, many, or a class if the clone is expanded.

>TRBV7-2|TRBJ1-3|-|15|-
TGTGCCAGCAGCTTCACTTCAGGGTCTGGAAACACCATATATTTT
CASSFTSGSGNTIYF
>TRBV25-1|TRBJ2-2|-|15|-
TGTGCCAGCAGTGACGTGGGGGCCCGGGGCGGGGAGCTGTTTTTT
CASSDVGARGGELFF
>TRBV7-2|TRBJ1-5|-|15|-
TGTGCCAGCAGTTTAGTCACCGGAAGCAATCAGCCCCAGCATTTT
CASSLVTGSNQPQHF
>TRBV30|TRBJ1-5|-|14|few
TGTGCCTGGAGTCATGGACAAAACAATCAGCCCCAGCATTTT
CAWSHGQNNQPQHF
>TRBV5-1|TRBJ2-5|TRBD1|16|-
TGCGCCAGCAGCTTCGGACGCAGGGGGCTTGGGGAGACCCAGTACTTC
CASSFGRRGLGETQYF
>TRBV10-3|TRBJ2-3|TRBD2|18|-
TGTGCCATCAGTGTAGAGCCTAGCGGGAGATCCCGCACAGATACGCAGTATTTT
CAISVEPSGRSRTDTQYF
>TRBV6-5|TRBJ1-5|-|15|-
TGTGCCAGCAGCCAGGTAGGGTCCGGCAATCAGCCCCAGCATTTT
CASSQVGSGNQPQHF
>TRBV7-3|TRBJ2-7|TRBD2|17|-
TGTGCCAGCAGCCCAAAAGGGGCGGGAGAGGTGCGGGGTGAGCAGTACTTC
CASSPKGAGEVRGEQYF
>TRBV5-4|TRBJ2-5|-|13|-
TGTGCCAGCAGCTTGCAGTCTTTAGAGACCCAGTACTTC
CASSLQSLETQYF
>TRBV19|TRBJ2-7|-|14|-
TGTGCCAGTAGTACCACACGTGGACCCTACGAGCAGTACTTC
CASSTTRGPYEQYF
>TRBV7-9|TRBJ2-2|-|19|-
TGTGCCAGCAGCTTAGAGTTTGGGTTACGGACACCAAACACCGGGGAGCTGTTTTTT
CASSLEFGLRTPNTGELFF
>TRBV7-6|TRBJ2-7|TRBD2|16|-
TGTGCCAGCAGCTCCGGACCCACTAGCGGGAGCTACGAGCAGTACTTC
CASSSGPTSGSYEQYF
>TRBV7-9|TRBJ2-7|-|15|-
TGTGCCACCTCGCGGGCCGGGACACTCTCCTACGAGCAGTACTTC
CATSRAGTLSYEQYF
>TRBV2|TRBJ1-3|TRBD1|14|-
TGTGCCAGCAGTGTACAGGGGACTGGAAACACCATATATTTT
CASSVQGTGNTIYF
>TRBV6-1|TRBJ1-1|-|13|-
TGTGCCAGCAGTATGGAAAGGAACACTGAAGCTTTCTTT
CASSMERNTEAFF
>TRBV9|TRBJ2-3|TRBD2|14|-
TGTGCCAGCAGCCCTAGCGGGAGCACAGATACGCAGTATTTT
CASSPSGSTDTQYF
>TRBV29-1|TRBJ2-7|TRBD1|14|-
TGCAGCCTGAGGGGGGACAGGGGAGCCTACGAGCAGTACTTC
CSLRGDRGAYEQYF
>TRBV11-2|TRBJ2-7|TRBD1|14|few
TGTGCCAGCAGCTTAGAACAGGGGATGTACGAGCAGTACTTC
CASSLEQGMYEQYF
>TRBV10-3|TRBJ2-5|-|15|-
TGTGCCATCAGTGACCCGCTAAGCGGGCAAGAGACCCAGTACTTC
CAISDPLSGQETQYF
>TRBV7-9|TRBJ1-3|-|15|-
TGTGCCAGCAGCCCGCGACAGGTCTCTGGAAACACCATATATTTT
CASSPRQVSGNTIYF
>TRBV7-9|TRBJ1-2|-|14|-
TGTGCCAGCAGCTTAACGGCAGAAAACTATGGCTACACCTTC
CASSLTAENYGYTF
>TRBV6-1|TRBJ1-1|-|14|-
TGTGCCAGCAGTGACCAGTCCCGATACACTGAAGCTTTCTTT
CASSDQSRYTEAFF
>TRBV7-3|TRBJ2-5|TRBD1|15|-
TGTGCCAGCAGCCCAGGACAGGGGCGGGGGGAGACCCAGTACTTC
CASSPGQGRGETQYF